One TCR beta chain is described in this entry. These data belong to a study of blood T cell repertoires in COVID-19. Study information: Acute and convalescent COVID-19 samples came from the United States, Italy and Spain.

The protocol was immunoSEQ multiplex PCR, while the TCRdb copy is restricted to in-frame clones and leaves out a portion. The table lists about 250,000 clones, around nine tenths of them singletons. The V end lost 6 bases, the J end lost 0 bases, and 9 bases lay between the germline ends. Germline V gene data show CDR1 as MDHEN and CDR2 as SYDVKM. The CDR3 has 15 amino acids. The origin of this receptor is a man aged 18 to 29 with active or convalescent COVID-19. The sample consisted of peripheral blood. This chain connects TRBV28 to TRBJ2-6; no clear D gene. CDR3 DNA sequence: TGTGCCAGCAGAATCGAGGACTCTGGGGCCAACGTCCTGACTTTC. Its translation is CASRIEDSGANVLTF.